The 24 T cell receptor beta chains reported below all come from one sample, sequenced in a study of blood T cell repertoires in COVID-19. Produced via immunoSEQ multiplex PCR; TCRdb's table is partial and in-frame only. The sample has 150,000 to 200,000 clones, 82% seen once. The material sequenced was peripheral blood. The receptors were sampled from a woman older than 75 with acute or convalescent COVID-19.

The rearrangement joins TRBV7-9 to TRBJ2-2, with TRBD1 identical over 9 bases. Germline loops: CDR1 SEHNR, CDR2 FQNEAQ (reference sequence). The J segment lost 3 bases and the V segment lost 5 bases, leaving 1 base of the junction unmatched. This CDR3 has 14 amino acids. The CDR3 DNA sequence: TGTGCCAGCAGCCGACAGGGGGACACCGGGGAGCTGTTTTTT. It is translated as CASSRQGDTGELFF.

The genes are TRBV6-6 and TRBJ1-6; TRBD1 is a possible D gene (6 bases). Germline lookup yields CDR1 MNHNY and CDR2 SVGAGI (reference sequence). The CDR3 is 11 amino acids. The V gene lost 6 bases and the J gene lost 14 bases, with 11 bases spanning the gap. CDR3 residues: CASRQGQTLHF. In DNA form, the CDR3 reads TGTGCCAGCAGACAGGGTCAAACCCTCCACTTT.

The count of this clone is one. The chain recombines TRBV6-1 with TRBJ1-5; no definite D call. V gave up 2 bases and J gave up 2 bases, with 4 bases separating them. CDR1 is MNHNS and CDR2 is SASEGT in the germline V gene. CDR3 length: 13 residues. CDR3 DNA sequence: TGTGCCAGCAGTGAACCGGGCAATCAGCCCCAGCATTTT. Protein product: CASSEPGNQPQHF.

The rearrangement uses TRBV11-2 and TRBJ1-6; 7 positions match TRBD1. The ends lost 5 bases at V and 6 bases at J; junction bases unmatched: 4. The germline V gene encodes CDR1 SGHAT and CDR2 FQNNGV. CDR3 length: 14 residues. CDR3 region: CASSTGASNSPLHF. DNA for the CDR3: TGTGCCAGCAGCACAGGGGCGAGTAATTCACCCCTCCACTTT.

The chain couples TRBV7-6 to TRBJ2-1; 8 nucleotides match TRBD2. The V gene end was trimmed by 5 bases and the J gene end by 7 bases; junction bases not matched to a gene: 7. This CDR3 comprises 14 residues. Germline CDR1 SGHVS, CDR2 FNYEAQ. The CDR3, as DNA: TGTGCCAGCAGCCCCGGGACTAGGTTTAATGAGCAGTTCTTC. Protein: CASSPGTRFNEQFF.

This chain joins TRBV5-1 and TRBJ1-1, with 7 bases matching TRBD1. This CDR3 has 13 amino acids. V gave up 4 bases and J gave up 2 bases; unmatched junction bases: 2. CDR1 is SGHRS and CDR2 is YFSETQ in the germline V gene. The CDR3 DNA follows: TGCGCCAGCAGCCGGACAGGAAACACTGAAGCTTTCTTT. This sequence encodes CASSRTGNTEAFF.

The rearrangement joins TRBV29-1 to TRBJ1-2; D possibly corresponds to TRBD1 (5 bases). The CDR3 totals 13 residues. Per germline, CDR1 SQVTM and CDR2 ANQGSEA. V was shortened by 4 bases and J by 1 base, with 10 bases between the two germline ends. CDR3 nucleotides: TGCAGCGTTGCAGGGCGCGGTAACTATGGCTACACCTTC. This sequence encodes CSVAGRGNYGYTF. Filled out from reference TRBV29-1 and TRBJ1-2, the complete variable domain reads SAVISQKPSRDICQRGTSLTIQCQVDSQVTMMFWYRQQPGQSLTLIATANQGSEATYESGFVIDKFPISRPNLTFSTLTVSNMSPEDSSIYLCSVAGRGNYGYTFGSGTRLTVV.

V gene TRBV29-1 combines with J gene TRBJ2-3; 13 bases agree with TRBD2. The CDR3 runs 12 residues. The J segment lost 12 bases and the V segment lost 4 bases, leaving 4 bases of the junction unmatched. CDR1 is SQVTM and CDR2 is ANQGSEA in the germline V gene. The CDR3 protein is CSVGTSGSVQYF. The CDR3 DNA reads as TGCAGCGTTGGGACTAGCGGGAGTGTACAGTATTTT.

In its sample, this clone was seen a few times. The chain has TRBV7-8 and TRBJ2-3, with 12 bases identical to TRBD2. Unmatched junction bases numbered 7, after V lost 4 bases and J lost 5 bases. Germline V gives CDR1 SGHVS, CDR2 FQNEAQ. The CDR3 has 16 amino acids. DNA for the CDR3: TGTGCCAGCAGCTCCAGACTAGCGGGAGTCAAAGATACGCAGTATTTT. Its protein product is CASSSRLAGVKDTQYF.

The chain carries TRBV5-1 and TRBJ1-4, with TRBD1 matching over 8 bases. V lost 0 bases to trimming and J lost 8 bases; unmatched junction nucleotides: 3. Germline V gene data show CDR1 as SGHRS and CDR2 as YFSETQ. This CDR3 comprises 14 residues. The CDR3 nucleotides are TGCGCCAGCAGCTTGGGGACAGGGCTCGAAAAACTGTTTTTT. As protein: CASSLGTGLEKLFF.

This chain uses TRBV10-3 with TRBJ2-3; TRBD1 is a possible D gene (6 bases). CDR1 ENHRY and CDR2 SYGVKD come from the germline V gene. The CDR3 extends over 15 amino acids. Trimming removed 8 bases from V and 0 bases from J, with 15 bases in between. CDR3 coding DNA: TGTGCCATCGCGCCCAGGACAGCTAGCACAGATACGCAGTATTTT. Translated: CAIAPRTASTDTQYF.

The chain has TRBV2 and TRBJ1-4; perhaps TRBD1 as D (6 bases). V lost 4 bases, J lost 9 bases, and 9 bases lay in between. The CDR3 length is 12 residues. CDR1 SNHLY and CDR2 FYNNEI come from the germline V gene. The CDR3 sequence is CASSVGGQKLFF. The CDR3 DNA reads TGTGCCAGCAGTGTCGGGGGGCAAAAACTGTTTTTT.

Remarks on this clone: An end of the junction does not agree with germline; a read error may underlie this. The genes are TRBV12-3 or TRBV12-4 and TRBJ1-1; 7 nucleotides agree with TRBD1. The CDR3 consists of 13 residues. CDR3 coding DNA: TGTGCCAGCAACAAGGACAGGAACGCTGAAGCTTTCTTT. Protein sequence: CASNKDRNAEAFF.

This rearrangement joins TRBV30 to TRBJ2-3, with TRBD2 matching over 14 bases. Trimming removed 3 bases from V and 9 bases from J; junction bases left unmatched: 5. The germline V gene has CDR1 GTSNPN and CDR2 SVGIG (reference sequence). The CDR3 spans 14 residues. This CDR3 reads CAWRPGLAGDTQYF. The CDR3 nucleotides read TGTGCCTGGAGGCCGGGACTAGCGGGAGACACGCAGTATTTT.

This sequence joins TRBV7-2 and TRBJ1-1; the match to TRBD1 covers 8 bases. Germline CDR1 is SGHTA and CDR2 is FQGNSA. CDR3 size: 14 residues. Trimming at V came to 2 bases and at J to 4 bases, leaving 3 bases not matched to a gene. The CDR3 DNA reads TGTGCCAGCAGCTTACAGGGGGCGCGCACTGAAGCTTTCTTT. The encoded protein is CASSLQGARTEAFF.

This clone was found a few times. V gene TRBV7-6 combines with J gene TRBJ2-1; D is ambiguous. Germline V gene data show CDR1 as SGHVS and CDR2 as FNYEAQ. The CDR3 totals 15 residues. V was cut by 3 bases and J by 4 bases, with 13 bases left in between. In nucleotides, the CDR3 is TGTGCCAGCAGCTTTCTCGGGTCGACGTACAATGAGCAGTTCTTC. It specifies CASSFLGSTYNEQFF.

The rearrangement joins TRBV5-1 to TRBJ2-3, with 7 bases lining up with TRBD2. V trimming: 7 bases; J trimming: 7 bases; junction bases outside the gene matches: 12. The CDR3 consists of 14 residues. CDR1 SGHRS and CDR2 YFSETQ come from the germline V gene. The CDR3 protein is CASDLGEGPNTQYF. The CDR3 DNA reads TGCGCCAGCGACTTGGGGGAGGGCCCAAATACGCAGTATTTT.

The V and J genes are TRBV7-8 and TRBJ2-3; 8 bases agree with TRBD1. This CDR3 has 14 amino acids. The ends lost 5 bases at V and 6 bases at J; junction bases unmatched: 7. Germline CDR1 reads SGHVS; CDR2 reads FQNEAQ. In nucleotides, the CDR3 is TGTGCCAGCAGCCAACTTACAGGGGGGGATACGCAGTATTTT. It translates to CASSQLTGGDTQYF.

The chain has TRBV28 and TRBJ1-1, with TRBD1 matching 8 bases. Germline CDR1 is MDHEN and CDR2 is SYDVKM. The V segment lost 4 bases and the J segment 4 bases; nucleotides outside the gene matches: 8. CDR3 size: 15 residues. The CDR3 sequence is CASSSLTGDPTEAFF. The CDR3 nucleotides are TGTGCCAGCAGTTCCCTGACAGGGGACCCCACTGAAGCTTTCTTT.

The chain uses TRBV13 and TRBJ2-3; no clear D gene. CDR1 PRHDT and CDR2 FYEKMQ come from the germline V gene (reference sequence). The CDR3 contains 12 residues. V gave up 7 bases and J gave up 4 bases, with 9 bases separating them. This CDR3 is CASNLGPDTQYF. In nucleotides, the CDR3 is TGTGCCAGCAACTTGGGCCCAGATACGCAGTATTTT.

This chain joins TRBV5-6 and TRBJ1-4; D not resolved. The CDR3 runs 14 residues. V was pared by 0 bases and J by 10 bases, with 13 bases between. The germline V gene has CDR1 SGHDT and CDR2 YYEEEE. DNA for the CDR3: TGTGCCAGCAGCTTGGACCTCCTCCGCGGAAAACTGTTTTTT. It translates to CASSLDLLRGKLFF.

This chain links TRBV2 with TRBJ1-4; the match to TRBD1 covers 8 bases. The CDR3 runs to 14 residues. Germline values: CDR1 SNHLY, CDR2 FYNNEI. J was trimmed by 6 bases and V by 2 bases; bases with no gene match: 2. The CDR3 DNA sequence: TGTGCCAGCAGTGAAAACAGGGGGGATGAAAAACTGTTTTTT. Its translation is CASSENRGDEKLFF.

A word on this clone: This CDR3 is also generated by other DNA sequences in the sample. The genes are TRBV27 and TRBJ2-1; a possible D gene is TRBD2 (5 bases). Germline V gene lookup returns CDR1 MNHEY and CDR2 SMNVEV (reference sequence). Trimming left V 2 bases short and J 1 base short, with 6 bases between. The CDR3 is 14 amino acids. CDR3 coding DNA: TGTGCCAGCAGTTTAGCGGGTTCCTACAATGAGCAGTTCTTC. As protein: CASSLAGSYNEQFF.

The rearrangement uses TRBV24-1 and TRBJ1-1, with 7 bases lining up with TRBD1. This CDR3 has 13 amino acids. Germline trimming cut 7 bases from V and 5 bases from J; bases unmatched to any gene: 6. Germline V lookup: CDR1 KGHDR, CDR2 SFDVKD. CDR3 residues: CATRDRDETEAFF. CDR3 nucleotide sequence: TGTGCCACCAGAGACAGGGATGAGACTGAAGCTTTCTTT.